This T cell receptor beta chain was documented in a study of OX40 agonist ivuxolimab in advanced cancers. TCRdb's table, derived via immunoSEQ multiplex PCR, lists solely in-frame clones and lacks some. This table has about 69,000 clones, approximately 90% appearing once. V shed 2 bases and J shed 3 bases, with 17 bases lying between them. The CDR3 consists of 16 residues. Germline V gives CDR1 SGHTS, CDR2 YDEGEE. The sequence was collected from an adult with an advanced solid tumor such as melanoma, head and neck, liver or kidney cancer. The chain is built from TRBV5-8 and TRBJ1-1; D is unresolved. The sample in question was CD4+ or CD8+ T cells sorted from blood, obtained in a trial of the OX40 agonist ivuxolimab. CDR3 protein: CASSFGLGGEDTEAFF. For the CDR3, the DNA is TGTGCCAGCAGCTTCGGCTTGGGCGGGGAAGACACTGAAGCTTTCTTT. The variable domain in full, with the rest retrieved from reference TRBV5-8 and TRBJ1-1, is EAGVTQSPTHLIKTRGQQATLRCSPISGHTSVYWYQQALGLGLQFLLWYDEGEERNRGNFPPRFSGRQFPNYSSELNVNALELEDSALYLCASSFGLGGEDTEAFFGQGTRLTVV.